This T cell receptor (beta chain) was obtained from a study of siplizumab effects on memory and regulatory T cells. The V gene lost 3 bases and the J gene lost 1 base, with 9 bases spanning the gap. This CDR3 has 14 amino acids. CDR1 and CDR2 (germline): SGHNT, YYREEE (reference sequence). Notes on the study in general: Naive T cells appeared more diverse than memory cells and seemed to be major alloresponse contributors.

Assay used: immunoSEQ multiplex PCR; TCRdb lists only in-frame clones, some missing. The table lists 65,000 to 70,000 clones, about 87% of them singletons. Concerning this clone: The antigen is unknown.

This sequence originates from a human donor in good health. The gene calls are TRBV5-4 and TRBJ2-3; D unclear. The sequencing sample was made of Tregs sorted from blood. CDR3 sequence reads: CASSSRSRTDTQYF. The DNA for the CDR3 is TGTGCCAGCAGCTCACGTTCCCGCACAGATACGCAGTATTTT.